The 27 T cell receptor beta chains given below trace back to one sample, sequenced in a study of control samples from healthy donors and cancer patients. Some clones are missing from TCRdb's copy, which holds only in-frame ones; the method was immunoSEQ multiplex PCR. The sample lists 150,000 to 200,000 clones; around 89% were seen once. The sequenced sample consisted of blood. All receptors come from a woman aged 45-65 years in good health.

The CDR3 nucleotides are TGTGCCAGCAGCCAAGTCTTTTCAGGGGGACCAGGAGAGACCCAGTACTTC. Its translation is CASSQVFSGGPGETQYF. This rearrangement joins TRBV3-1 (or the pseudogene TRBV3-2) to TRBJ2-5; 7 nucleotides line up with TRBD1. CDR1 is LGHDT and CDR2 is YNNKEL in the germline V gene (reference sequence). The CDR3 covers 17 residues. V shed 1 base, J shed 4 bases, and the junction held 12 bases outside the gene matches.

CDR3: CASRLPGRGEKLFF. CDR3 nucleotides: TGTGCCAGCAGGCTGCCGGGGCGAGGTGAAAAACTGTTTTTT. The chain has TRBV28 and TRBJ1-4; possible D gene TRBD1, 5 bases. This CDR3 has 14 amino acids. The germline CDR1 and CDR2 sequences are MDHEN and SYDVKM. V shed 6 bases and J shed 7 bases, with 15 bases lying between them.

The J gene is TRBJ2-3, the V gene TRBV10-3; tentative D call: TRBD2 (6 bases). This CDR3 region has 15 residues. Germline CDR1 ENHRY, CDR2 SYGVKD. The V end lost 6 bases, the J end lost 0 bases, and 13 bases lay between the germline ends. CDR3 nucleotide sequence: TGTGCCATCAGGCCGAGCGGGTATAGCACAGATACGCAGTATTTT. Translated: CAIRPSGYSTDTQYF.

This chain uses TRBV9 with TRBJ2-2; no firm D call. This CDR3 spans 15 amino acids. CDR1 is SGDLS, CDR2 YYNGEE, per germline. The V and J ends lost 1 base and 1 base respectively, with 8 bases between them. CDR3 in DNA: TGTGCCAGCAGCGTAAGCAACTGGAACACCGGGGAGCTGTTTTTT. Encoded protein: CASSVSNWNTGELFF.

The rearrangement uses TRBV4-3 and TRBJ2-7, with 8 bases fitting TRBD1. This CDR3 is 16 amino acids long. The J segment lost 7 bases and the V segment lost 0 bases, leaving 11 bases of the junction unmatched. CDR1 is LGHNA and CDR2 is YSLEER in the germline V gene. The DNA for the CDR3 is TGCGCCAGCAGCCAAGAGAGCAGGACAGGGAGTGGGGAGCAGTACTTC. It yields the protein CASSQESRTGSGEQYF.

The rearrangement joins TRBV30 to TRBJ2-1; 10 bases align to TRBD2. Germline assignment: CDR1 GTSNPN and CDR2 SVGIG (reference sequence). This CDR3 contains 14 residues. With V trimmed by 4 bases and J by 6 bases, 6 bases remained unmatched. The CDR3 loop reads CAWNIAGGSNEQFF. Here the CDR3 DNA reads TGTGCCTGGAATATAGCGGGAGGTAGCAATGAGCAGTTCTTC.

The V and J genes are TRBV28 and TRBJ2-5; possibly TRBD1 for D (6 bases). V was trimmed by 3 bases and J by 5 bases, leaving 16 bases between them. The length of the CDR3 is 15 residues. CDR1 MDHEN and CDR2 SYDVKM come from the germline V gene. Here the CDR3 reads CASSFPQGTGETQYF. Written as DNA, the CDR3 is TGTGCCAGCAGTTTCCCACAGGGCACGGGGGAGACCCAGTACTTC.

This clone was counted only a few times. The gene calls are TRBV11-2 and TRBJ2-7; 7 nucleotides match TRBD1. CDR1 and CDR2 (germline): SGHAT, FQNNGV. With V trimmed by 3 bases and J by 4 bases, 9 bases remained unmatched. This CDR3 is built from 15 residues. CDR3 in DNA: TGTGCCAGCAGCTTGCGCCGGACAGGCGAGTACGAGCAGTACTTC. Protein sequence: CASSLRRTGEYEQYF.

The chain recombines TRBV28 with TRBJ2-6; 8 bases agree with TRBD2. Trimming removed 3 bases from V and 0 bases from J; junction bases left unmatched: 10. Germline V gene lookup returns CDR1 MDHEN and CDR2 SYDVKM. The CDR3 extends over 19 amino acids. Written as DNA, the CDR3 is TGTGCCAGCAGTTTTACCTCGGGAGGGGGTACCTCTGGGGCCAACGTCCTGACTTTC. Translated, it gives CASSFTSGGGTSGANVLTF.

The rearrangement links TRBV4-2 to TRBJ2-7, with 8 bases identical to TRBD2. The CDR3 spans 16 residues. Germline V CDR1 and CDR2: LGHNA, YNFKEQ. The V and J ends lost 1 base and 7 bases, in that order; junction bases with no gene match: 12. CDR3: CASSQVGAGGGGEQYF. The DNA for the CDR3 is TGTGCCAGCAGCCAAGTCGGGGCGGGAGGCGGTGGGGAGCAGTACTTC.

The chain uses TRBV6-2 or TRBV6-3 and TRBJ1-1; 11 positions agree with TRBD1. The trim removed 2 bases at V and 5 bases at J, leaving 10 bases unmatched. Germline V gene lookup returns CDR1 MNHEY and CDR2 SVGEGT. The CDR3 runs 17 residues. CDR3 sequence: CASSYPSGQGGKTEAFF. The CDR3 nucleotides read TGTGCCAGCAGTTACCCATCGGGACAGGGGGGTAAGACTGAAGCTTTCTTT.

CDR3 coding DNA: TGTGCCAGCAGTAAAAGTTGGAGGAACACTGAAGCTTTCTTT. Translation gives CASSKSWRNTEAFF. The rearrangement uses TRBV6-5 and TRBJ1-1; no clear D. Germline CDR1 and CDR2: MNHEY and SVGAGI. This CDR3 spans 14 amino acids. V dropped 5 bases and J dropped 1 base, with 11 bases sitting between them.

CDR3: CASSPLGHNEQFF. CDR3 coding DNA: TGTGCCAGTAGTCCTCTAGGCCACAATGAGCAGTTCTTC. The chain links TRBV19 to TRBJ2-1; the D is unclear. Germline CDR1 and CDR2: LNHDA and SQIVND (reference sequence). V was shortened by 5 bases and J by 5 bases, with 10 bases between the two germline ends. This CDR3 has 13 residues.

This chain links TRBV4-1 with TRBJ1-1; D gene ambiguous. Germline lookup yields CDR1 MGHRA and CDR2 YSYEKL. The V gene lost 3 bases and the J gene lost 1 base, with 3 bases spanning the gap. The CDR3 length is 12 residues. The CDR3 coding sequence is TGCGCCAGCAGCCACGGGAACACTGAAGCTTTCTTT. Residues: CASSHGNTEAFF.

The chain joins TRBV7-9 to TRBJ1-5, with D perhaps matching TRBD1 (6 bases). V dropped 6 bases and J dropped 4 bases, with 19 bases sitting between them. The germline CDR1 and CDR2 sequences are SEHNR and FQNEAQ (reference sequence). CDR3 length equals 16 residues. CDR3 amino acids: CASSSGGGGANQPQHF. For the CDR3, the DNA is TGTGCCAGCAGTTCCGGCGGAGGGGGGGCTAATCAGCCCCAGCATTTT. Combining the CDR3 with reference TRBV7-9 and TRBJ1-5 gives the whole variable domain DTGVSQNPRHKITKRGQNVTFRCDPISEHNRLYWYRQTLGQGPEFLTYFQNEAQLEKSRLLSDRFSAERPKGSFSTLEIQRTEQGDSAMYLCASSSGGGGANQPQHFGDGTRLSIL.

The rearrangement joins TRBV6-5 to TRBJ2-7, with D tentatively TRBD1 (5 bases). Germline CDR1 MNHEY, CDR2 SVGAGI. The CDR3 loop spans 14 amino acids. Between the trimmed V and J ends, which lost 4 bases and 1 base, there was a span of 11 bases. The CDR3 DNA sequence: TGTGCCAGCAGTTGGAATGCAGGGTCCTACGAGCAGTACTTC. Its translation: CASSWNAGSYEQYF.

This chain connects TRBV21-1 to TRBJ1-1. TRBV21-1 is a pseudogene segment. The CDR3 extends over 11 amino acids. CDR3 DNA sequence: TGTGCCAGCGGCGGTGGGAGGGGCGCTTTCTTT. This gives the protein CASGGGRGAFF.

J is TRBJ2-6 and V is TRBV9, with TRBD2 as a possible D gene (6 bases). V was shortened by 3 bases and J by 6 bases, with 25 bases between the two germline ends. Germline CDR1 reads SGDLS; CDR2 reads YYNGEE. The CDR3 runs 19 residues. The CDR3, as DNA: TGTGCCAGCAGCGCCGATACGGCTAGCGTGTCCGTCTTGGCCAACGTCCTGACTTTC. As protein: CASSADTASVSVLANVLTF. Based on the CDR3 plus reference TRBV9 and TRBJ2-6, the full variable domain is DSGVTQTPKHLITATGQRVTLRCSPRSGDLSVYWYQQSLDQGLQFLIQYYNGEERAKGNILERFSAQQFPDLHSELNLSSLELGDSALYFCASSADTASVSVLANVLTFGAGSRLTVL.

V gene TRBV30 combines with J gene TRBJ1-5; a possible D gene is TRBD1 (5 bases). Germline V gene lookup returns CDR1 GTSNPN and CDR2 SVGIG (reference sequence). The germline V and J ends were trimmed by 2 bases and 0 bases, with 11 bases remaining between them. The CDR3 extends over 15 amino acids. CDR3 sequence: CAWSQGLISNQPQHF. DNA of the CDR3: TGTGCCTGGAGTCAGGGACTTATTAGCAATCAGCCCCAGCATTTT.

The V call is TRBV5-1, the J call TRBJ2-1; TRBD2 matches at 9 bases. The length of the CDR3 is 15 residues. The germline CDR1 and CDR2 sequences are SGHRS and YFSETQ. Unmatched junction bases numbered 3, after V lost 5 bases and J lost 0 bases. CDR3 sequence reads: CASSGAGGSYNEQFF. As DNA, the CDR3 is TGCGCCAGCAGTGGAGCGGGGGGCTCCTACAATGAGCAGTTCTTC.

The chain couples TRBV5-1 to TRBJ2-3; 8 bases are a match to TRBD1. CDR3 length: 13 residues. J lost 6 bases, V lost 3 bases, and 3 bases had no gene match. Germline V gives CDR1 SGHRS, CDR2 YFSETQ. The CDR3 DNA is TGCGCCAGCAGCTCGGACAGGGCGGATACGCAGTATTTT. It codes for CASSSDRADTQYF. The entire variable domain, with the rest obtained from reference TRBV5-1 and TRBJ2-3, is as follows: KAGVTQTPRYLIKTRGQQVTLSCSPISGHRSVSWYQQTPGQGLQFLFEYFSETQRNKGNFPGRFSGRQFSNSRSEMNVSTLELGDSALYLCASSSDRADTQYFGPGTRLTVL.

This clone was seen just once. CDR3: CASSLDHGGSYNEQFF. CDR3 coding DNA: TGTGCCAGCAGCTTAGATCACGGGGGGTCCTACAATGAGCAGTTCTTC. The V call is TRBV11-3, the J call TRBJ2-1, with 7 bases identical to TRBD2. J was trimmed by 1 base and V by 0 bases; bases with no gene match: 3. This CDR3 spans 16 amino acids. From germline, CDR1 is SGHNT and CDR2 YENEEA.

In nucleotides, the CDR3 is TGTGCCAGCAGTTACTCTTTGGACACTGAAGCTTTCTTT. Translation gives CASSYSLDTEAFF. The chain recombines TRBV6-2 or TRBV6-3 with TRBJ1-1; no definite D call. Germline V gene lookup returns CDR1 MNHEY and CDR2 SVGEGT. The CDR3 is 13 residues long. Trimming shortened V by 0 bases and J by 3 bases, and 5 bases separated the two germline ends.

The chain employs TRBV5-8 and TRBJ2-1, with TRBD1 as a possible D gene (7 bases). The germline CDR1 and CDR2 sequences are SGHTS and YDEGEE. The V and J ends lost 4 bases and 4 bases respectively, with 12 bases between them. This CDR3 is 14 amino acids long. This CDR3 is CASSPQGGYNEQFF. The CDR3 DNA sequence: TGTGCCAGCAGCCCCCAGGGGGGTTACAATGAGCAGTTCTTC. The variable domain in full, completed from reference TRBV5-8 and TRBJ2-1, reads EAGVTQSPTHLIKTRGQQATLRCSPISGHTSVYWYQQALGLGLQFLLWYDEGEERNRGNFPPRFSGRQFPNYSSELNVNALELEDSALYLCASSPQGGYNEQFFGPGTRLTVL.

The gene calls are TRBV13 and TRBJ2-2; 10 bases match TRBD2. Per germline, CDR1 PRHDT and CDR2 FYEKMQ (reference sequence). The CDR3 extends over 19 amino acids. J was trimmed by 2 bases and V by 5 bases; bases with no gene match: 14. Here the CDR3 DNA reads TGTGCCAGCAGCCCGTTGAGCGGGAGGGGTGGGGCCAACACCGGGGAGCTGTTTTTT. This codes for CASSPLSGRGGANTGELFF.

The chain recombines TRBV7-9 with TRBJ1-1, with TRBD1 matching over 8 bases. This CDR3 is 12 amino acids long. With 5 bases clipped from V and 11 bases from J, the junction kept 7 bases outside the gene matches. From germline, CDR1 is SEHNR and CDR2 FQNEAQ (reference sequence). CDR3 loop: CASSIGTGRAFF. The CDR3 bases are TGTGCCAGCAGCATTGGGACAGGCCGGGCTTTCTTT.

Only one count was recorded for this clone. This chain connects TRBV19 to TRBJ1-4; D is perhaps TRBD1 (6 bases). Germline CDR1 reads LNHDA; CDR2 reads SQIVND (reference sequence). This CDR3 contains 14 residues. The germline V and J ends were trimmed by 7 bases and 0 bases, with 9 bases remaining between them. CDR3 nucleotides: TGTGCCAGTAAGGGGGACGCAACTAATGAAAAACTGTTTTTT. This sequence encodes CASKGDATNEKLFF. The complete variable domain, with remaining parts taken from reference TRBV19 and TRBJ1-4, reads DGGITQSPKYLFRKEGQNVTLSCEQNLNHDAMYWYRQDPGQGLRLIYYSQIVNDFQKGDIAEGYSVSREKKESFPLTVTSAQKNPTAFYLCASKGDATNEKLFFGSGTQLSVL.